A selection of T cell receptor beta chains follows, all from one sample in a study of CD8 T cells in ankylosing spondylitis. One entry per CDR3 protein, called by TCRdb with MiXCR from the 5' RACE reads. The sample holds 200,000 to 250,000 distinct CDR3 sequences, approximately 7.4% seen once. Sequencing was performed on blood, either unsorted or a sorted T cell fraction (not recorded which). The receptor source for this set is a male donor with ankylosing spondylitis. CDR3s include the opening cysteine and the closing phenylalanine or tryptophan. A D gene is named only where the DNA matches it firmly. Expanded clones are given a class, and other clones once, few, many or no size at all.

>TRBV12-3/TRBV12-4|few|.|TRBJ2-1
CASSFREDEWFF
TGTGCCAGCAGTTTCAGGGAGGACGAGTGGTTCTTC
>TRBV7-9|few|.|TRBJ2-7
CASSPRTVSEQYF
TGTGCCAGCAGCCCGAGGACAGTCTCCGAGCAGTACTTC
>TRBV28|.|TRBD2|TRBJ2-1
CASRLTSGNYNEQFF
TGTGCCAGCAGGCTGACTAGCGGCAACTACAATGAGCAGTTCTTC
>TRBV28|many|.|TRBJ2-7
CASSLAPAYEQYF
TGTGCCAGCAGTCTAGCGCCAGCCTACGAGCAGTACTTC
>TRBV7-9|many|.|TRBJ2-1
CAVGQGSSYNEQFF
TGTGCCGTTGGTCAGGGGAGCTCCTACAATGAGCAGTTCTTC
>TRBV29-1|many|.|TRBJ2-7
CSVEDPAGSSYEQYF
TGCAGCGTTGAAGATCCGGCGGGAAGCTCCTACGAGCAGTACTTC
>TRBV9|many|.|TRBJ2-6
CASSVPQGRSSGANVLTF
TGTGCCAGCAGCGTCCCCCAGGGTAGGTCCTCTGGGGCCAACGTCCTGACTTTC
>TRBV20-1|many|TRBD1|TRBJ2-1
CSAPRDSYNEQFF
TGCAGTGCTCCAAGGGACAGTTACAATGAGCAGTTCTTC
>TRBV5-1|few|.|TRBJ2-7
CASSLRPQGTYEQYF
TGCGCCAGCAGCTTGAGGCCCCAAGGGACCTACGAGCAGTACTTC
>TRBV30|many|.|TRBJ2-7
CAWGHRSSYEQYF
TGTGCCTGGGGGCACAGGAGCTCCTACGAGCAGTACTTC
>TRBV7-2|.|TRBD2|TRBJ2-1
CASSLLVGSGRSNEQFF
TGTGCCAGCAGCTTATTAGTCGGTAGCGGGAGGTCCAATGAGCAGTTCTTC
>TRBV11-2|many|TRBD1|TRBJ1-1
CASSFTQGTTEAFF
TGTGCCAGCAGCTTCACACAGGGGACCACTGAAGCTTTCTTT
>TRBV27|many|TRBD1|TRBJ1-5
CASSPRGTATNQPQHF
TGTGCCAGCAGCCCAAGGGGGACAGCCACAAATCAGCCCCAGCATTTT
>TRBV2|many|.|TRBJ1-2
CASSEYAVRNGYTF
TGTGCCAGCAGTGAATACGCGGTACGGAATGGCTACACCTTC
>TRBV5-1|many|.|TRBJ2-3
CASSLGQGITDTQYF
TGCGCCAGCAGCTTGGGCCAGGGCATTACAGATACGCAGTATTTT
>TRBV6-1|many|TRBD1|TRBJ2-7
CASSLNPGQGYEQYF
TGTGCCAGCAGCTTGAATCCGGGACAGGGCTACGAGCAGTACTTC
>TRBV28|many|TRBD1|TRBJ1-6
CASSVTGVSNSPLHF
TGTGCCAGCAGTGTAACAGGGGTTAGTAATTCACCCCTCCACTTT
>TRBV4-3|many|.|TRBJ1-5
CASSPNQVHSNQPQHF
TGCGCCAGCAGCCCGAATCAGGTGCATAGCAATCAGCCCCAGCATTTT
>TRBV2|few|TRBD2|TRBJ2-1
CASSEPGLAGGHEQFF
TGTGCCAGCAGTGAACCGGGACTAGCGGGGGGCCATGAGCAGTTCTTC
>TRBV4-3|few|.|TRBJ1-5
CASSQLWGGNQPQHF
TGCGCCAGCAGCCAACTTTGGGGGGGCAATCAGCCCCAGCATTTT
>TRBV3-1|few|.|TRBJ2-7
CASSPMRGVTPYEQYF
TGTGCCAGCAGCCCTATGAGAGGGGTTACCCCCTACGAGCAGTACTTC
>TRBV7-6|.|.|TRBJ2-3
CASSLTGKDTQYF
TGTGCCAGCAGCTTAACGGGGAAAGATACGCAGTATTTT
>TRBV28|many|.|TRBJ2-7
CASSPPSQDEQYF
TGTGCCAGCAGCCCCCCGAGCCAGGACGAGCAGTACTTC
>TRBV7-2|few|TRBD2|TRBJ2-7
CASSHGLAGVYEQYF
TGTGCCAGCAGCCATGGACTAGCGGGAGTCTACGAGCAGTACTTC
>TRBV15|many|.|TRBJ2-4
CATSRALAASKNIQYF
TGTGCCACCAGCAGAGCTCTGGCGGCGTCCAAAAACATTCAGTACTTC
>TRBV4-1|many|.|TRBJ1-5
CASSQDGFPDTRQPQHF
TGCGCCAGCAGCCAAGACGGGTTCCCTGATACTAGGCAGCCCCAGCATTTT
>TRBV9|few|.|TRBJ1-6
CASSVSGSPLHF
TGTGCCAGCAGCGTGAGTGGGTCACCCCTCCACTTT
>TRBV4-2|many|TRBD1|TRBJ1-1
CASSHHSRDRGNTEAFF
TGTGCCAGCAGCCATCACTCCAGGGACAGGGGAAACACTGAAGCTTTCTTT
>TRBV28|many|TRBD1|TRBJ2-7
CASRDRAFPYEQYF
TGTGCCAGCCGGGACAGGGCGTTCCCCTACGAGCAGTACTTC
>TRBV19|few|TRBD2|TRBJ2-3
CASSKGLAEYNTDTQYF
TGTGCCAGTAGTAAGGGACTAGCGGAATACAACACAGATACGCAGTATTTT
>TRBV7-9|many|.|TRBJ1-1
CASSLVASGRTEAFF
TGTGCCAGCAGCTTAGTGGCGTCAGGGAGAACTGAAGCTTTCTTT
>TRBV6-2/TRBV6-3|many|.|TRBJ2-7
CASSYPGASYEQYF
TGTGCCAGCAGTTACCCCGGAGCTTCTTACGAGCAGTACTTC
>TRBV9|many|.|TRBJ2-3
CASSPQGRSTDTQYF
TGTGCCAGCAGCCCTCAGGGGCGTAGCACAGATACGCAGTATTTT
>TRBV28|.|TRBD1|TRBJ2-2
CASSFAGGSGELFF
TGTGCCAGCAGTTTCGCAGGGGGCTCCGGGGAGCTGTTTTTT
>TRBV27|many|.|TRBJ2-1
CASSGGTDEQFF
TGTGCCAGCAGTGGCGGGACCGATGAGCAGTTCTTC
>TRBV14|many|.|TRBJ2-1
CASSQYREINEQFF
TGTGCCAGCAGCCAGTACAGGGAAATCAATGAGCAGTTCTTC
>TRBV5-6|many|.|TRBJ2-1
CASSLQRLNEQFF
TGTGCCAGCAGCTTGCAGCGACTTAATGAGCAGTTCTTC
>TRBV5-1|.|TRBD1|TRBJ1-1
CASSLGSAGGSEAFF
TGCGCCAGCAGCTTGGGTTCGGCAGGGGGTTCTGAAGCTTTCTTT
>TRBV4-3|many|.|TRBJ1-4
CASSQDAGREGEKLFF
TGCGCCAGCAGCCAAGACGCAGGGCGAGAGGGTGAAAAACTGTTTTTT
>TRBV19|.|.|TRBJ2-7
CASSIEGGEAYEQYF
TGTGCCAGTAGTATAGAAGGGGGAGAAGCCTACGAGCAGTACTTC
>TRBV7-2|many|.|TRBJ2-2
CASSLETGPWTGELFF
TGTGCCAGCAGCTTGGAAACAGGGCCCTGGACCGGGGAGCTGTTTTTT
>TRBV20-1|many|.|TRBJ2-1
CSARVRDIEQFF
TGCAGTGCTAGGGTACGGGACATCGAGCAGTTCTTC
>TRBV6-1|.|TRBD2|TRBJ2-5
CASTTMGGSQETQYF
TGTGCCAGCACGACAATGGGGGGGAGCCAAGAGACCCAGTACTTC
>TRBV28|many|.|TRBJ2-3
CASSSSPGGRGVKDTQYF
TGTGCCAGCAGTTCATCCCCCGGGGGGCGGGGAGTGAAGGATACGCAGTATTTT
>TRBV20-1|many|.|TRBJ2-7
CSADDRRRTYEQYF
TGCAGTGCCGATGACAGGAGACGTACCTACGAGCAGTACTTC
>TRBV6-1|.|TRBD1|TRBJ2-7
CASPGQGPSYEQYF
TGTGCCAGTCCGGGACAGGGTCCCTCCTACGAGCAGTACTTC